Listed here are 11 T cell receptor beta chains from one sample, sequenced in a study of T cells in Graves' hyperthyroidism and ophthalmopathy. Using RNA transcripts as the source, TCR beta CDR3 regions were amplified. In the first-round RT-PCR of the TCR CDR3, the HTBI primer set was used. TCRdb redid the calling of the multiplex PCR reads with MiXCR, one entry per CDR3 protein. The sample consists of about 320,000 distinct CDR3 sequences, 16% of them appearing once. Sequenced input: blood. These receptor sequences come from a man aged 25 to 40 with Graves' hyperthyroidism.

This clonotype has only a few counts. The CDR3 nucleotides read TGTGCCAGCAGCTTAGGAAACGACAGGGACGAAGAGAGCAATCAGCCCCAGCATTTT. It yields the protein CASSLGNDRDEESNQPQHF. The chain uses TRBV7-9 and TRBJ1-5, with 7 bases that match TRBD1. The length of the CDR3 is 19 residues. The J segment lost 1 base and the V segment lost 1 base, leaving 13 bases of the junction unmatched. Germline CDR1 and CDR2: SEHNR and FQNEAQ (reference sequence).

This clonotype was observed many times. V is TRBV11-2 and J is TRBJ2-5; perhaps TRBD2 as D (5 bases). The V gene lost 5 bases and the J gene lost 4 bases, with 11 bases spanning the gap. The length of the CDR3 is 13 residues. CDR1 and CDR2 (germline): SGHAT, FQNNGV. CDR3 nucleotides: TGTGCCAGCAGCGACGGACTGGGAGAGACCCAGTACTTC. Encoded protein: CASSDGLGETQYF.

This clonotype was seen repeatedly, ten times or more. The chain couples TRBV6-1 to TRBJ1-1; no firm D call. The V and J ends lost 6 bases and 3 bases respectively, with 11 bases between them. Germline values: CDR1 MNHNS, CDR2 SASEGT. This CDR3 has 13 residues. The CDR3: CASRQGVYTEAFF. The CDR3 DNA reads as TGTGCCAGCAGACAAGGAGTATACACTGAAGCTTTCTTT.

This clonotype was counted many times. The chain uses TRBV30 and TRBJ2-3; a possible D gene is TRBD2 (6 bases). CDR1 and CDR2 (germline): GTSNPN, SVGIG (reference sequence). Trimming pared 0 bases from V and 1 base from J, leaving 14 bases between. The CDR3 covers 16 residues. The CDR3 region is CAWSVLSGSRTDTQYF. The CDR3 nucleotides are TGTGCCTGGAGTGTCCTTTCCGGGAGCCGCACAGATACGCAGTATTTT.

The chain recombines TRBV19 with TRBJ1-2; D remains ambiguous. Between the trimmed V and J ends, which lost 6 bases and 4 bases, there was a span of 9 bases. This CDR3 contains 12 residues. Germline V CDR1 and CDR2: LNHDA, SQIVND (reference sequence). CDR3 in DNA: TGTGCCAGTAGGGAAGGTAGCTATGGCTACACCTTC. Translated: CASREGSYGYTF.

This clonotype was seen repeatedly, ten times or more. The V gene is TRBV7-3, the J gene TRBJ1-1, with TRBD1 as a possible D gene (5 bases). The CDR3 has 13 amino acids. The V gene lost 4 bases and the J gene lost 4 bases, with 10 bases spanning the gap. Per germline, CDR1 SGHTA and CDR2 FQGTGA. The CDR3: CASSSTALTEAFF. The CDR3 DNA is TGTGCCAGCAGCTCGACAGCTCTCACTGAAGCTTTCTTT.

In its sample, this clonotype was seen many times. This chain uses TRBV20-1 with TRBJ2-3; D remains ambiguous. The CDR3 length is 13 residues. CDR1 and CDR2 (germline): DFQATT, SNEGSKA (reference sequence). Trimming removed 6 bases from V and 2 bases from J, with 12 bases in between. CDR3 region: CSAVRRTTDTQYF. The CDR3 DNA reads TGCAGTGCGGTGCGGCGGACCACAGATACGCAGTATTTT.

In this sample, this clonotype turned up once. This chain's CDR3 is CASRRGGQNIQYF. CDR3 coding DNA: TGTGCCAGCAGGAGAGGAGGGCAAAACATTCAGTACTTC. The V call is TRBV6-1, the J call TRBJ2-4; tentative D call: TRBD2 (6 bases). Germline V gene lookup returns CDR1 MNHNS and CDR2 SASEGT. The CDR3 is made up of 13 amino acids. Trimming pared 6 bases from V and 5 bases from J, leaving 11 bases between.

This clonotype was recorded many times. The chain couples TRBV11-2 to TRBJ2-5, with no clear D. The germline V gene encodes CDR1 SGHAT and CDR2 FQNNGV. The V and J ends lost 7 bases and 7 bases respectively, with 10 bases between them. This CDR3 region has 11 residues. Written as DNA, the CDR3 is TGTGCCAGCAACACTTTGGGGACCCAGTACTTC. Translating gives CASNTLGTQYF.

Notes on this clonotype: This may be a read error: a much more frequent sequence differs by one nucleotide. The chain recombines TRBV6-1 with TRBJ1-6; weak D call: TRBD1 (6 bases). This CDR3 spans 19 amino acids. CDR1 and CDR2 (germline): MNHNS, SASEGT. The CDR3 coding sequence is TGTGCCAGCAGTGAAGTCGCCGCGGGGGCCACCCTCTATAATTCAGCCCTCCACTTT. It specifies CASSEVAAGATLYNSALHF.

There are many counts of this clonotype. CDR3 nucleotides: TGTGCCAGCAGCTCGGACAGGGGCACGGTTTCACCCCTCCACTTT. Residues: CASSSDRGTVSPLHF. This chain connects TRBV13 to TRBJ1-6, with 9 bases that match TRBD1. Germline V gene lookup returns CDR1 PRHDT and CDR2 FYEKMQ (reference sequence). The V segment lost 4 bases and the J segment 9 bases; nucleotides outside the gene matches: 7. The CDR3 loop spans 15 amino acids.